The 12 T cell receptor beta chains below all came from one sample that was sequenced in a study of shared clonotypes between healthy human individuals. Naive CD8 populations comprised CD45RO-negative cells positively selected for CCR7, excluding terminally differentiated effector memory CD45RA+ cells. Assay used: immunoSEQ multiplex PCR; TCRdb lists only in-frame clones, some missing. The sample yields millions of clones, less than 95% seen once. Sequencing used naive CD8+ T cells sorted from blood. Receptors originate from a man aged 18-30 years in good health.

This sequence joins TRBV12-1 and TRBJ2-7; TRBD1, as called in the table, went unchecked against the DNA. TRBV12-1 is annotated as a pseudogene. The CDR3 contains 16 residues. CDR3 sequence reads: CASSPSADRGSYEQYF. The DNA for the CDR3 is TGTGCCAGCAGCCCCTCCGCGGACAGGGGATCCTACGAGCAGTACTTC.

This clone was counted only a few times. The V call is TRBV5-1, the J call TRBJ2-5; 11 positions agree with TRBD2. The germline V gene encodes CDR1 SGHRS and CDR2 YFSETQ. The CDR3 has 16 residues. V shed 4 bases and J 5 bases; nucleotides not matched to a gene: 10. CDR3: CASSQGPGLAEETQYF. The CDR3 DNA reads as TGCGCCAGCAGCCAGGGTCCGGGACTAGCGGAGGAGACCCAGTACTTC. The whole variable domain, filled in from reference TRBV5-1 and TRBJ2-5, reads KAGVTQTPRYLIKTRGQQVTLSCSPISGHRSVSWYQQTPGQGLQFLFEYFSETQRNKGNFPGRFSGRQFSNSRSEMNVSTLELGDSALYLCASSQGPGLAEETQYFGPGTRLLVL.

The chain combines TRBV6-6 with TRBJ2-2; 9 nucleotides line up with TRBD1. This CDR3 is built from 13 residues. V was pared by 4 bases and J by 10 bases, with 4 bases of the junction left unmatched. The germline CDR1 and CDR2 sequences are MNHNY and SVGAGI (reference sequence). This CDR3 reads CASSSGTGPELFF. CDR3 nucleotides: TGTGCCAGCAGTTCCGGGACAGGGCCGGAGCTGTTTTTT.

The V gene is TRBV19, the J gene TRBJ1-1, with 8 bases fitting TRBD1. J lost 11 bases, V lost 7 bases, and 15 bases had no gene match. This CDR3 region has 14 residues. Germline assignment: CDR1 LNHDA and CDR2 SQIVND (reference sequence). CDR3 in DNA: TGTGCCAGTACCTCTGGACAGGGAGGGTTTCGTGCTTTCTTT. It translates to CASTSGQGGFRAFF.

The V and J genes are TRBV19 and TRBJ1-3; unclear D gene. Trimming left V 9 bases short and J 0 bases short, with 15 bases between. From germline, CDR1 is LNHDA and CDR2 SQIVND (reference sequence). The CDR3 spans 15 residues. The CDR3 sequence is CASGRPTVSGNTIYF. Here the CDR3 DNA reads TGTGCCAGCGGGCGCCCGACGGTCTCTGGAAACACCATATATTTT.

The chain uses TRBV6-5 and TRBJ2-7; 8 nucleotides agree with TRBD2. Germline CDR1 MNHEY, CDR2 SVGAGI. The CDR3 totals 14 residues. The ends lost 2 bases at V and 1 base at J; junction bases unmatched: 1. The CDR3 region has the DNA TGTGCCAGCAGTTACGGACTAGCTTCCTACGAGCAGTACTTC. Its translation: CASSYGLASYEQYF.

This chain connects TRBV6-5 to TRBJ2-7; possible D gene TRBD2, 6 bases. CDR3 length: 13 amino acids. Germline V CDR1 and CDR2: MNHEY, SVGAGI. V dropped 8 bases and J dropped 3 bases, with 14 bases sitting between them. CDR3 region: CASQPGLVYEQYF. DNA for the CDR3: TGTGCCAGCCAGCCGGGACTCGTCTACGAGCAGTACTTC.

This clone was seen once. The chain uses TRBV2 and TRBJ2-1, with 8 bases fitting TRBD2. The CDR3 consists of 17 residues. J gave up 4 bases and V 4 bases, and 12 bases lay outside the gene matches. Germline CDR1 is SNHLY and CDR2 is FYNNEI. This CDR3 reads CASSGRLGTRQYNEQFF. CDR3 nucleotide sequence: TGTGCCAGCAGTGGCCGACTCGGGACTAGACAATACAATGAGCAGTTCTTC.

The chain carries TRBV25-1 and TRBJ2-1; no clear D. Germline CDR1 MGHDK, CDR2 SYGVNS. The CDR3 contains 12 residues. Between the trimmed V and J ends, which lost 4 bases and 5 bases, there was a span of 6 bases. The CDR3 sequence: CASSVVNNEQFF. CDR3 in DNA: TGTGCCAGCAGTGTTGTAAACAATGAGCAGTTCTTC.

The CDR3 sequence is CAYLTRAPEAFF. The CDR3 DNA follows: TGTGCCTACTTGACCCGTGCCCCGGAAGCTTTCTTT. This chain connects TRBV5-4 to TRBJ1-1; D call uncertain. The CDR3 is 12 amino acids. Germline values: CDR1 SGHNT, CDR2 YYREEE (reference sequence). The germline V and J ends were trimmed by 10 bases and 8 bases, with 18 bases remaining between them.

The V call is TRBV7-9, the J call TRBJ2-3; TRBD2 agrees at 7 bases. CDR1 and CDR2 (germline): SEHNR, FQNEAQ (reference sequence). The junction had 8 bases not matched to a gene; V was cut back by 5 bases and J by 0 bases. This CDR3 region has 16 residues. As DNA, the CDR3 is TGTGCCAGCAGCCAACCGACTAGCCCCAGCACAGATACGCAGTATTTT. Encoded protein: CASSQPTSPSTDTQYF.

The chain links TRBV2 to TRBJ2-3; 8 bases map to TRBD1. Germline V gene data show CDR1 as SNHLY and CDR2 as FYNNEI. V lost 3 bases, J lost 2 bases, and 10 bases stayed unmatched. CDR3 length: 17 amino acids. The CDR3 sequence: CASSESPDRVDTDTQYF. The DNA of the CDR3 is TGTGCCAGCAGTGAGTCACCGGACAGGGTTGACACAGATACGCAGTATTTT.